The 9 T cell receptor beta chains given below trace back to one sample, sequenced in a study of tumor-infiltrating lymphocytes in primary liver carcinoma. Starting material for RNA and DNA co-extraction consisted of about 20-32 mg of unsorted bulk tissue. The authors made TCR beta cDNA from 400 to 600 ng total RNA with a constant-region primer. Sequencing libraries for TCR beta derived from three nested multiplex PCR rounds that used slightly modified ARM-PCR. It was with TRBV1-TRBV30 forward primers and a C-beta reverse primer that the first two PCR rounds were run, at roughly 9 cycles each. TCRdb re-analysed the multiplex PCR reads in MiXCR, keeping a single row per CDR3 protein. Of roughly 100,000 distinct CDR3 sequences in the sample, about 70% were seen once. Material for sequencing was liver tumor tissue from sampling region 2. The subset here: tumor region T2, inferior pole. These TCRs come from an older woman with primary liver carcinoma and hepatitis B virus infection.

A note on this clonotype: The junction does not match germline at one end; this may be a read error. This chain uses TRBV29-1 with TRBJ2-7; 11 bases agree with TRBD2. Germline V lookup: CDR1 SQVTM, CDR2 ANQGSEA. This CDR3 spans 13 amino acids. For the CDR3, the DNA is TGCAGCATTGGGACTAGCGGACCGCACGAACAGTACTTC. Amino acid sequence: CSIGTSGPHEQYF.

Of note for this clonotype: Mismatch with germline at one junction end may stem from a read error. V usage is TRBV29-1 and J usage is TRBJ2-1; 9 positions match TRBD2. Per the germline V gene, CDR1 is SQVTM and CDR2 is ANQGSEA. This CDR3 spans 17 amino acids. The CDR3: CSVHLASGTSRKSTQFF. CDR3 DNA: TGTAGCGTCCACCTGGCTAGCGGGACGTCCCGAAAGAGTACGCAGTTCTTC.

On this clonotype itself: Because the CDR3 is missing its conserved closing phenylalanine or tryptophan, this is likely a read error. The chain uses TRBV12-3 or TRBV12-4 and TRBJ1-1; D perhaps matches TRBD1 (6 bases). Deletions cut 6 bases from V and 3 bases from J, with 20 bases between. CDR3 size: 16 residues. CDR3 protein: CASSSRDIPGDTEAFV. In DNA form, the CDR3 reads TGTGCCAGCAGCTCTAGGGACATCCCGGGGGACACTGAAGCTTTCGTT.

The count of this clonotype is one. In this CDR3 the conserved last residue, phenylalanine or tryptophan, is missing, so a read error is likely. CDR3 region: CCIFRSGLEIQYS. The CDR3 nucleotides read TGCTGCATCTTCAGATCGGGCTTGGAGATCCAGTACTCC. V usage is TRBV29-1 and J usage is TRBJ2-5; the D is unclear. In germline, CDR1 is SQVTM, CDR2 ANQGSEA. The CDR3 is made up of 13 amino acids.

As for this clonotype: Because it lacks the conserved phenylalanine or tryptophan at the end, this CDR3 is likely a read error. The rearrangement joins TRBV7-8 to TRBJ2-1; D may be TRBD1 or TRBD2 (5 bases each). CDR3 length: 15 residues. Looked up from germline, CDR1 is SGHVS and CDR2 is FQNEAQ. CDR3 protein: CACSSGRSTYNEQFL. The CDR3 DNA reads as TGTGCCTGCAGCTCGGGACGGTCCACCTACAATGAGCAGTTCCTC.

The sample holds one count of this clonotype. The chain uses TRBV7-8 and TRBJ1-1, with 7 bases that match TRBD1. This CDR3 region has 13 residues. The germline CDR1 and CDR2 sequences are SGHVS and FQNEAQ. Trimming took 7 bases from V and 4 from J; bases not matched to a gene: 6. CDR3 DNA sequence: TGTGCCAGCATCCCGGACAGGAGCACTGAAGCTTTCTTT. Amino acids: CASIPDRSTEAFF.

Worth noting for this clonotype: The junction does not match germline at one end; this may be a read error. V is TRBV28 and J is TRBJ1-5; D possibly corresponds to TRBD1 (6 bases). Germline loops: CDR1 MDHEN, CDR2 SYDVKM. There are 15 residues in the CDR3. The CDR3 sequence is CASSSQGHGNRPQHF. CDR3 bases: TGTGCCAGCAGTTCCCAGGGGCATGGCAATCGGCCCCAGCATTTT.

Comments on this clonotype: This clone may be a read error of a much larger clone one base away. CDR3 protein: CASSLQGRGGAVDTQYF. CDR3 bases: TGTGCCAGCAGCTTACAAGGCCGCGGGGGGGCCGTAGATACGCAGTATTTT. The V and J genes are TRBV7-9 and TRBJ2-3, with TRBD2 identical over 9 bases. Trimming removed 2 bases from V and 5 bases from J; junction bases left unmatched: 11. Germline V gene sequence: CDR1 SEHNR, CDR2 FQNEAQ (reference sequence). The CDR3 spans 17 residues.

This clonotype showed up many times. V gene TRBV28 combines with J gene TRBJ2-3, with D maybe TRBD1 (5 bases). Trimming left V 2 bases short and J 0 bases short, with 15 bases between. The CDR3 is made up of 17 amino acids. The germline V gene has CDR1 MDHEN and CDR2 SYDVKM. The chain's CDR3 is CASSLSGAQYSTDTQYF. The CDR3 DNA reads TGTGCCAGCAGTTTAAGTGGGGCACAATATAGCACAGATACGCAGTATTTT.